This TCR beta chain was sequenced for a study of blood T cell repertoires in COVID-19. Turning to the study itself: The origin of the acute and convalescent COVID-19 samples was the United States, Italy and Spain. Sample material is recorded as cDNA or gDNA derived from T cells, B-cell-depleted T cells, or PBMCs.

CDR3 size: 18 residues. The ends were cut back, 1 base at V and 8 bases at J, with 26 bases in the middle. Germline V gene lookup returns CDR1 SGHVS and CDR2 FNYEAQ. Original data processing: Reference gene primers were amplified, and this amplification served to estimate nucleated cell counts. The method was immunoSEQ multiplex PCR; TCRdb's version includes in-frame clones alone and lacks a portion of them. V, J and clone size were drawn from that table, and D and trimming were deduced from the DNA. The table has fewer than 500,000 clones, roughly 86% seen once; the top ten hold more than 0.95%. The clonotype comes from a human donor with acute or convalescent COVID-19. The donor label of this sample is uncertain. V usage is TRBV7-6 and J usage is TRBJ1-2, with D unclear. Sequencing was done on a sample of peripheral blood. The CDR3 loop is CASSLGSANRPIPQGYTF. CDR3 DNA: TGTGCCAGCAGCTTAGGCTCTGCGAACAGACCGATCCCTCAGGGCTACACCTTC.